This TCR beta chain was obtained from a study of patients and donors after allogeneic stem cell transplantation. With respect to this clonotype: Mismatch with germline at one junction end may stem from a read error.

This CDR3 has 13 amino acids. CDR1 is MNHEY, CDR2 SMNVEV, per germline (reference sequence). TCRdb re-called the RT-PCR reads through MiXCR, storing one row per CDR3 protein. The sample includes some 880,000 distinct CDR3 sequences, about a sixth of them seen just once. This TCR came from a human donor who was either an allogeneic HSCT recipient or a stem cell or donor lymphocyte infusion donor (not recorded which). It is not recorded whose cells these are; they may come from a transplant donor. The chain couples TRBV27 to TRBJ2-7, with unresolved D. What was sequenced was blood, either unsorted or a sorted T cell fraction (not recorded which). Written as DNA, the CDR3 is TGTGCCAGCACTTTAAGGTGGTTGGGGGAGCAGTACTTC. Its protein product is CASTLRWLGEQYF.